This T cell receptor beta chain was recovered during a study of PD-L1 blockade in urothelial cancer. Study-level background: Males with bladder-origin urothelial cancer made up about 90% of the 29 patients. Blood yielded a median of about 140,000 T cells per sample.

Regarding time point: peripheral blood 6 weeks after treatment start. Patients had locally advanced or metastatic urothelial carcinoma. Study observations and caveats: When measured at 3 weeks, tumor-associated blood clones expanded more in durable-benefit patients.

Germline CDR1 and CDR2: DFQATT and SNEGSKA (reference sequence). V shed 7 bases and J shed 6 bases, with 8 bases lying between them. The CDR3 consists of 10 residues. Comment on this clone: The antigen is unknown.

TCRdb's table, derived via immunoSEQ multiplex PCR, lists solely in-frame clones and lacks some. This table has 60,000 to 80,000 clones, roughly 86% appearing once. The specimen was PBMCs, collected around atezolizumab (anti-PD-L1) treatment. The sequence was collected from a man aged 55 to 70 with urothelial cancer. The V and J genes are TRBV20-1 and TRBJ2-3; no firm D call. The CDR3 reads CSDGSDTQYF. The CDR3 nucleotides are TGCAGTGACGGGTCGGATACGCAGTATTTT.